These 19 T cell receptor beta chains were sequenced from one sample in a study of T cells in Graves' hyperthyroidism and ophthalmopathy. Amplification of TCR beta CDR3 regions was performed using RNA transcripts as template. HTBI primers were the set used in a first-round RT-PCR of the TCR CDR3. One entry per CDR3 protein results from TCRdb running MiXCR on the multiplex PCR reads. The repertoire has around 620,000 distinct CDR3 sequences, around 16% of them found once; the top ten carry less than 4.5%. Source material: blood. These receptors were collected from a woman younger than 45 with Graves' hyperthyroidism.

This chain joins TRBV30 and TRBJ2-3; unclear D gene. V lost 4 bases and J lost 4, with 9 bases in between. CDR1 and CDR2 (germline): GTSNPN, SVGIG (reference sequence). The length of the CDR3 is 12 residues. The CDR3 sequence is CAWNSKPDTQYF. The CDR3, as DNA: TGTGCCTGGAATAGTAAGCCAGATACGCAGTATTTT.

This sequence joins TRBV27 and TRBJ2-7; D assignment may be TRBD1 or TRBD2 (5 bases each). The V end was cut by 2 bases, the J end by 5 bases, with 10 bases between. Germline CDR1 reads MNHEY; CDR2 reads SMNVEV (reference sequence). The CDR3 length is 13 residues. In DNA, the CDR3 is TGTGCCAGCAGTTTAAGAGGGGCCAACGAGCAGTACTTC. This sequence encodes CASSLRGANEQYF.

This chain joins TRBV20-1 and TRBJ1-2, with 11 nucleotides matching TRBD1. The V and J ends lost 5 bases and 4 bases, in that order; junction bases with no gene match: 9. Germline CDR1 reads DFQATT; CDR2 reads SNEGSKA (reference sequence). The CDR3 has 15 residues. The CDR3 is CSAGQGAGLGYGYTF. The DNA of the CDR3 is TGCAGTGCTGGACAGGGGGCTGGTCTCGGCTATGGCTACACCTTC.

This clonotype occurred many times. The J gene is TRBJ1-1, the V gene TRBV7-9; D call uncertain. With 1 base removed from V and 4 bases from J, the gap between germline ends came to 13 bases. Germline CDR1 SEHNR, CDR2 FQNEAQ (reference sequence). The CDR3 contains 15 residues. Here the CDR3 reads CASSLGEGWSTEAFF. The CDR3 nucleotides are TGTGCCAGCAGCTTAGGAGAGGGATGGAGCACTGAAGCTTTCTTT.

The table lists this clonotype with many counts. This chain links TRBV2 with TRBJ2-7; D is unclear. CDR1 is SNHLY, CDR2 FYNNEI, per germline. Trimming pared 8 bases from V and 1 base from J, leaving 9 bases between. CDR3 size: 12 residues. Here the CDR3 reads CASLKGSYEQYF. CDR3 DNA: TGTGCCAGCTTGAAGGGTTCCTACGAGCAGTACTTC. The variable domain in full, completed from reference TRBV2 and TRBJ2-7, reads EPEVTQTPSHQVTQMGQEVILRCVPISNHLYFYWYRQILGQKVEFLVSFYNNEISEKSEIFDDQFSVERPDGSNFTLKIRSTKLEDSAMYFCASLKGSYEQYFGPGTRLTVT.

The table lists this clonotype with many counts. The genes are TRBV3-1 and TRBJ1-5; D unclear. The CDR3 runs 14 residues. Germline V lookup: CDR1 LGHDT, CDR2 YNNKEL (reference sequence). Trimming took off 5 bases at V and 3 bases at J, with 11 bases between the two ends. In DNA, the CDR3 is TGTGCCAGCAGCGATCATGAGGCCAATCAGCCCCAGCATTTT. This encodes CASSDHEANQPQHF.

The DNA of the CDR3 is TGTGCCAGTAGTATGGGGACTAGCGGGTTGAATGAGCAGTTCTTC. It codes for CASSMGTSGLNEQFF. The chain recombines TRBV19 with TRBJ2-1; 12 nucleotides match TRBD2. The CDR3 covers 15 residues. Germline CDR1 and CDR2: LNHDA and SQIVND (reference sequence). V shed 3 bases and J 7 bases; nucleotides not matched to a gene: 4.

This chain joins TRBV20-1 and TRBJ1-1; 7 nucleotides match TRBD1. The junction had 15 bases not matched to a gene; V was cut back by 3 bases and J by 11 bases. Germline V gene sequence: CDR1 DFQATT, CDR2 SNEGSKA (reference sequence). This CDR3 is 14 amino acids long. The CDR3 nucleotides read TGCAGTGCTAGGGGTACTCCCTCGACAGGGAAGGCTTTCTTT. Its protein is CSARGTPSTGKAFF.

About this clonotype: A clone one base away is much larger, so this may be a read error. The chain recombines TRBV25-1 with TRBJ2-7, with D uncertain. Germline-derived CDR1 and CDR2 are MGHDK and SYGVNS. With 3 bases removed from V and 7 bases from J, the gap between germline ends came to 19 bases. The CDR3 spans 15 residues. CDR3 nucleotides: TGTGCCAGCAGTGAGCCGGACCGACCCTACAATGAGCAGTACTTC. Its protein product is CASSEPDRPYNEQYF.

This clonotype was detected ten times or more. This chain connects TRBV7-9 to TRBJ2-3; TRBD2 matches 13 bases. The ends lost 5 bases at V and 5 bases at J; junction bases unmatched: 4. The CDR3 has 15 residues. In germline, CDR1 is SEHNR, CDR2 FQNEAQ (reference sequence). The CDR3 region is CASSLLAGGGDTQYF. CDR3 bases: TGTGCCAGCAGCCTACTAGCGGGAGGGGGAGATACGCAGTATTTT.

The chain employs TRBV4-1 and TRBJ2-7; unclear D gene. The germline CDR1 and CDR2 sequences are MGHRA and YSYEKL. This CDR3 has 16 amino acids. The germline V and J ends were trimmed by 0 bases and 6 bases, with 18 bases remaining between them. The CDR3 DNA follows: TGCGCCAGCAGCCAAGATCGGGCAGGCGCAGTGGTCGAGCAGTACTTC. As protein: CASSQDRAGAVVEQYF.

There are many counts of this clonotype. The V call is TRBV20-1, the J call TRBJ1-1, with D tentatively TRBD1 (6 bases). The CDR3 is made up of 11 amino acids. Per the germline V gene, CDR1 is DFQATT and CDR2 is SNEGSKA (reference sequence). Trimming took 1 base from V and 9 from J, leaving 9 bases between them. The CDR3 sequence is CSARVGQKAFF. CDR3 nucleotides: TGCAGTGCTAGAGTAGGACAGAAAGCTTTCTTT.

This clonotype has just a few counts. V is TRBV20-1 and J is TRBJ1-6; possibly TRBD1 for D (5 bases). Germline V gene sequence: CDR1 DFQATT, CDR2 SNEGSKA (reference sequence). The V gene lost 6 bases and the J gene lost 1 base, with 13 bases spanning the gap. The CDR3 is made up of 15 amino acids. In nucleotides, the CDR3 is TGCAGTGCCCCATCGGGGGGTTCCTATAATTCACCCCTCCACTTT. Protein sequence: CSAPSGGSYNSPLHF.

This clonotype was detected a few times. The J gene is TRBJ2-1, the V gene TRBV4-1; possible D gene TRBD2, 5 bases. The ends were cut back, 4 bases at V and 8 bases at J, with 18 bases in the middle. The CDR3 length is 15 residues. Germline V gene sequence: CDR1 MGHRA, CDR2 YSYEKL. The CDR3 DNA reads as TGCGCCAGCAGCCCAACAGACCGGGGAGTCTATGAGCAGTTCTTC. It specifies CASSPTDRGVYEQFF.

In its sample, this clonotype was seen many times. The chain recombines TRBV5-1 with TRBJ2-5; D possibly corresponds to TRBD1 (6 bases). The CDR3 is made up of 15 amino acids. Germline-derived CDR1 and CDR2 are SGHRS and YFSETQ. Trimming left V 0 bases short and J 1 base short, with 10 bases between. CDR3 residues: CASSLGDTSQETQYF. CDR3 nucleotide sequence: TGCGCCAGCAGCTTGGGGGACACCTCCCAAGAGACCCAGTACTTC.

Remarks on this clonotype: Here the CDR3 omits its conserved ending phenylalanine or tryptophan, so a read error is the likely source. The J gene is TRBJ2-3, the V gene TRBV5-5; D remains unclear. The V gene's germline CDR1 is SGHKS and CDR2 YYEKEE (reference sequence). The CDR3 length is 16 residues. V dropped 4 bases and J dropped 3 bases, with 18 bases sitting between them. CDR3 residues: CASSLRRNRLTDTQYL. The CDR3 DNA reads TGTGCCAGCAGCCTTCGGCGGAATCGATTAACAGATACGCAGTATCTT.

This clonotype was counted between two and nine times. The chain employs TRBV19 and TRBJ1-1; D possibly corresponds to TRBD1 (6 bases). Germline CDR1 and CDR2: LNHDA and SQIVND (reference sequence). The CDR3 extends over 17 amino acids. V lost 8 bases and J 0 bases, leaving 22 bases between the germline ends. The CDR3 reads CASSNPGGGGVNTEAFF. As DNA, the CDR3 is TGTGCCAGTTCCAATCCGGGCGGAGGGGGGGTGAACACTGAAGCTTTCTTT.

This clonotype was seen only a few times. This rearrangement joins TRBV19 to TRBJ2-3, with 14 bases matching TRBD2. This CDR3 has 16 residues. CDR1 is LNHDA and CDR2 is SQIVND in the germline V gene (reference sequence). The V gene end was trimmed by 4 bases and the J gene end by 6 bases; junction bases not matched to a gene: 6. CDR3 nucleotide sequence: TGTGCCAGTAGTACGGGACTAGCGGGAGAATTGGATACGCAGTATTTT. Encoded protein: CASSTGLAGELDTQYF.

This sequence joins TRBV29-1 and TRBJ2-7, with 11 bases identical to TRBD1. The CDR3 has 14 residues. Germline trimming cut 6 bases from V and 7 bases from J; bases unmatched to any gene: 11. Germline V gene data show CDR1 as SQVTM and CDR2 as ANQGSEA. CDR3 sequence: CSVLQDRGLWEQYF. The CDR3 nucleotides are TGCAGCGTCCTCCAGGACAGGGGGCTATGGGAGCAGTACTTC.